A selection of T cell receptor beta chains follows, all from one sample in a study of shared clonotypes between healthy human individuals. Assay: immunoSEQ multiplex PCR; the TCRdb copy retains only in-frame clones and omits some. This table holds over 1.5 million clones, nearly 99% found once. The specimen was naive CD4+ T cells sorted from blood. The receptors derive from a man aged 25 to 40 in good health. CDR3s include the opening cysteine and the closing phenylalanine or tryptophan.

v_call	j_call	cdr3_aa
TRBV28	TRBJ1-4	CASTARTSATNEKLFF
TRBV15	TRBJ2-3	CATSRETSTDTQYF
TRBV7-2	TRBJ2-1	CASSSLAGGTSDNEQFF
TRBV5-4	TRBJ1-5	CASSLDRGDQPQHF
TRBV4-3	TRBJ1-2	CASSQEGPASNYGYTF
TRBV7-8	TRBJ2-1	CASSKTGTGAYNEQFF
TRBV5-1	TRBJ2-1	CASSLGSFAYNEQFF
TRBV7-2	TRBJ2-1	CASSTGQGSGNEQFF
TRBV18	TRBJ1-1	CASSPGNTEAFF
TRBV11-2	TRBJ2-1	CASSEKPGQGHNEQFF
TRBV10-3	TRBJ2-2	CAIKATGIDTGELFF
TRBV30	TRBJ1-5	CAWSKGNNQPQHF
TRBV2	TRBJ1-2	CASRQPGQGDFNYGYTF
TRBV29-1	TRBJ2-1	CSVEGRDTSSYNEQFF
TRBV10-3	TRBJ2-7	CAIQLGAEVYEQYF
TRBV6-5	TRBJ2-7	CASKPGAGLYEQYF
TRBV9	TRBJ1-2	CASSVAGGGLTNYGYTF
TRBV19	TRBJ2-2	CASSITGGTGELFF
TRBV5-4	TRBJ2-3	CASSYGTSGRTDTQYF
TRBV29-1	TRBJ2-3	CSVASGSPTDTQYF
TRBV10-2	TRBJ2-1	CASSENRYNEQFF
TRBV7-9	TRBJ2-2	CASSLSLALNTGELFF
TRBV2	TRBJ2-2	CASVLGSSGELFF
TRBV6-5	TRBJ1-3	CASSYSELSSGNTIYF
TRBV7-9	TRBJ2-3	CASSPTQTSGTDTQYF
TRBV5-1	TRBJ2-1	CASSPPEIIWYNEQFF
TRBV19	TRBJ1-4	CASRTGSEKLFF
TRBV7-9	TRBJ1-4	CASSLGDRDVEKLFF
TRBV19	TRBJ1-1	CASSIQVDTEAFF
TRBV5-1	TRBJ2-3	CASRVNAGGTDTQYF
TRBV29-1	TRBJ1-1	CSVRPKTPAAVAFF
TRBV25-1	TRBJ2-5	CASSENRGLRETQYF
TRBV6-5	TRBJ1-2	CASSYGPTGNYGYTF
TRBV30	TRBJ1-2	CAWSLGGASGYTF
TRBV30	TRBJ1-2	CAWTAAGTGGYTF
TRBV11-2	TRBJ1-4	CASSYRDGSLELFF
TRBV5-1	TRBJ2-3	CASSLAPGRLAEASTDTQYF
TRBV7-8	TRBJ2-1	CASSPLAGSSYNEQFF
TRBV28	TRBJ2-1	CASSPLPRPGQSSYNEQFF
TRBV10-3	TRBJ1-2	CAISVLVSLGHPYGYTF
TRBV2	TRBJ1-3	CASSVLGAAGNTIYF
TRBV4-1	TRBJ2-3	CASSRLETSTDTQYF